The entry below describes one TCR beta chain. Its antigen is not known. The sample comes from a study of post-analysis software for immune sequencing data. Background on the study: In terms of disease course, relapsing-remitting, secondary progressive and progressive-relapsing multiple sclerosis were included. Overall study results and limits: With TRBV5-6, TRBV5-1 and TRBV20-1 included, about five TRBV segments were more frequent in patients than in controls.

The V end was cut by 7 bases, the J end by 5 bases, with 9 bases between. CDR3 length equals 11 residues. Per the germline V gene, CDR1 is SGHRS and CDR2 is YFSETQ. Libraries were made from TCR beta cDNA, and they carried unique molecular identifiers. Each sample of about 0.95 to 11 million input T cells yielded roughly 0.5 million cDNA molecules, so each molecule approximated one T cell. One entry per CDR3 protein, called by TCRdb with MiXCR from the PCR reads. The repertoire holds 650,000 to 850,000 distinct CDR3 sequences, approximately 53% seen once, with 4.6% in the top ten. This sequence originates from a girl aged 5 to 17 with multiple sclerosis. The chain joins TRBV5-1 to TRBJ1-2; D is unclear. Sequencing was carried out using blood. CDR3 nucleotides: TGCGCCAGCGGAGTACAGTATGGCTACACCTTC. This gives the protein CASGVQYGYTF.